Shown below are 32 T cell receptor beta chains from a single sample sequenced in a study of CD8+CD57+ T cells in acquired aplastic anemia. Investigators profiled TCR beta VDJ and CDR3 from genomic DNA template. TCRdb re-analysed the reads in MiXCR, keeping a single row per CDR3 protein. Counted here are approximately 180,000 distinct CDR3 sequences, approximately 48% occurring once; the ten biggest clones make up about 1.8%. Patients selected for sequencing had displayed CD8+CD57+ cell expansion by flow cytometry. The source material was sorted CD4+, CD8+, or CD8+CD57+ T cells (not recorded which) from PBMCs. These receptors all stem from a human donor with aplastic anemia.

The chain joins TRBV19 to TRBJ2-7; 7 nucleotides match TRBD2. Germline trimming cut 3 bases from V and 3 bases from J; bases unmatched to any gene: 17. The CDR3 covers 18 residues. CDR1 is LNHDA, CDR2 SQIVND, per germline (reference sequence). CDR3 in amino acids: CASSISEWGGRKYYEQYF. The CDR3 DNA reads as TGTGCCAGTAGTATTAGTGAGTGGGGAGGGCGTAAGTACTACGAGCAGTACTTC.

The chain joins TRBV24-1 to TRBJ2-7; TRBD1 matches at 7 bases. CDR1 and CDR2 from the germline V gene are KGHDR and SFDVKD. Losses at the gene ends were 4 bases for V and 6 bases for J; bases not matched to a gene: 2. CDR3 size: 12 residues. DNA of the CDR3: TGTGCCACCAGTGACTACAGGGGCGAGCAGTACTTC. Protein product: CATSDYRGEQYF.

As regards this clonotype: The junction departs from the called germline gene at one end, perhaps through a read error. The chain couples TRBV7-2 to TRBJ2-3, with TRBD2 matching 12 bases. CDR3 length equals 14 residues. Germline values: CDR1 SGHTA, CDR2 FQGNSA. The CDR3 reads CASSSHPSGRGPHF. In DNA form, the CDR3 reads TGTGCCAGCAGCTCTCATCCTAGCGGGAGGGGCCCACATTTT.

The chain joins TRBV20-1 to TRBJ1-5; no clear D gene. The V and J ends lost 2 bases and 2 bases respectively, with 7 bases between them. Germline V lookup: CDR1 DFQATT, CDR2 SNEGSKA (reference sequence). This CDR3 region has 13 residues. The CDR3 DNA reads TGCAGTGCTAGATCAGATGGCAATCAGCCCCAGCATTTT. Translating gives CSARSDGNQPQHF.

This sequence joins TRBV10-2 and TRBJ2-7; no clear D gene. This CDR3 contains 14 residues. The germline CDR1 and CDR2 sequences are WSHSY and SAAADI. V was pared by 6 bases and J by 2 bases, with 14 bases between. CDR3 coding DNA: TGCGCCAGCAGGAAGTTGGCACAGACCTACGAGCAGTACTTC. This encodes CASRKLAQTYEQYF.

This clonotype was detected a few times. The rearrangement uses TRBV10-2 and TRBJ1-6; weak D call: TRBD1 (5 bases). Germline CDR1 WSHSY, CDR2 SAAADI. V was shortened by 3 bases and J by 8 bases, with 14 bases between the two germline ends. The CDR3 length is 15 residues. The CDR3, as DNA: TGCGCCAGCAGTGAACTAACAACGGGACATTCACCCCTCCACTTT. It yields the protein CASSELTTGHSPLHF.

The rearrangement joins TRBV19 to TRBJ2-7, with 7 bases identical to TRBD1. Germline V gives CDR1 LNHDA, CDR2 SQIVND (reference sequence). CDR3 length: 14 amino acids. V lost 6 bases and J lost 3; bases outside the gene matches: 8. The DNA of the CDR3 is TGTGCCAGTAGCAAAGAACAGGGGATCTACGAGCAGTACTTC. This codes for CASSKEQGIYEQYF.

The V gene is TRBV19, the J gene TRBJ1-2, with D hard to call. Germline loops: CDR1 LNHDA, CDR2 SQIVND (reference sequence). There are 14 residues in the CDR3. With 3 bases removed from V and 0 bases from J, the gap between germline ends came to 8 bases. CDR3 in DNA: TGTGCCAGTAGTATCTACGGATCTAACTATGGCTACACCTTC. This translates into CASSIYGSNYGYTF.

This clonotype has ten or more counts. The chain couples TRBV6-5 to TRBJ1-1; D gene ambiguous. This CDR3 spans 14 amino acids. The germline CDR1 and CDR2 sequences are MNHEY and SVGAGI. Trimming pared 0 bases from V and 10 bases from J, leaving 15 bases between. The CDR3 coding sequence is TGTGCCAGCAGTTACTCGGCGGTCTTTGGCTCAGCTTTCTTT. Protein product: CASSYSAVFGSAFF.

This clonotype was detected only a few times. This rearrangement joins TRBV15 to TRBJ2-7; D is undetermined. The CDR3 is 13 amino acids. Germline CDR1 is LNHNV and CDR2 is YYDKDF (reference sequence). The germline V and J ends were trimmed by 1 base and 2 bases, with 6 bases remaining between them. CDR3 nucleotides: TGTGCCACCAGCAGAGGAAAGACCTACGAGCAGTACTTC. This encodes CATSRGKTYEQYF.

The chain has TRBV7-9 and TRBJ2-7; D might be TRBD1 or TRBD2, each matching 5 bases. Germline CDR1 and CDR2: SEHNR and FQNEAQ (reference sequence). The length of the CDR3 is 13 residues. Trimming removed 6 bases from V and 7 bases from J, with 16 bases in between. The chain's CDR3 is CASSLRGVREQYF. The CDR3 DNA reads as TGTGCCAGCAGTTTAAGAGGGGTGAGGGAGCAGTACTTC.

At least ten counts were recorded for this clonotype. This rearrangement joins TRBV10-3 to TRBJ2-3, with 13 nucleotides matching TRBD2. The V gene's germline CDR1 is ENHRY and CDR2 SYGVKD. This CDR3 spans 17 amino acids. V was pared by 5 bases and J by 1 base, with 6 bases of the junction left unmatched. CDR3 sequence: CAISRTSGGSGTDTQYF. DNA of the CDR3: TGTGCCATCAGTCGGACTAGCGGGGGCTCGGGCACAGATACGCAGTATTTT.

The chain couples TRBV7-6 to TRBJ1-1; no clear D. Trimming removed 0 bases from V and 5 bases from J, with 10 bases in between. This CDR3 contains 14 residues. The germline CDR1 and CDR2 sequences are SGHVS and FNYEAQ. CDR3 sequence: CASSLAGYGTEAFF. The CDR3 DNA is TGTGCCAGCAGCTTAGCAGGGTACGGGACTGAAGCTTTCTTT.

This clonotype was seen a single time. The gene calls are TRBV6-1 and TRBJ1-5, with 7 bases lining up with TRBD1. Trimming took 8 bases from V and 0 from J; bases not matched to a gene: 10. The CDR3 is 16 amino acids. CDR1 is MNHNS and CDR2 is SASEGT in the germline V gene. CDR3 DNA: TGTGCCAGCTCGATCCGCAGGGGGAATAGCAATCAGCCCCAGCATTTT. Amino acids: CASSIRRGNSNQPQHF.

This clonotype was observed at least ten times. The chain employs TRBV16 and TRBJ2-3, with a weak D call TRBD1 (5 bases). CDR1 is KGHSY and CDR2 is FQNENV in the germline V gene. There are 15 residues in the CDR3. V dropped 6 bases and J dropped 4 bases, with 17 bases sitting between them. CDR3 nucleotides: TGTGCCAGCAGTCCTACGGCAGGGAAGGCAGATACGCAGTATTTT. It specifies CASSPTAGKADTQYF.

J is TRBJ2-3 and V is TRBV5-1; 8 bases agree with TRBD2. Germline trimming cut 6 bases from V and 1 base from J; bases unmatched to any gene: 19. CDR3 length: 19 amino acids. Germline V gene data show CDR1 as SGHRS and CDR2 as YFSETQ. The CDR3 here is CASILGTNGLAGGTDTQYF. For the CDR3, the DNA is TGCGCCAGCATCCTAGGAACTAATGGACTAGCTGGGGGCACAGATACGCAGTATTTT.

The chain has TRBV29-1 and TRBJ2-5, with D hard to call. V was trimmed by 3 bases and J by 0 bases, leaving 5 bases between them. Germline V gene lookup returns CDR1 SQVTM and CDR2 ANQGSEA. CDR3 length: 12 residues. The CDR3 nucleotides are TGCAGCGTTGACAGGTACCAAGAGACCCAGTACTTC. It specifies CSVDRYQETQYF.

This clonotype came up many times. The CDR3 DNA is TGCGCCAGCAGCTTGGAGACTAGCGGGAGGGCGGATACGCAGTATTTT. This sequence encodes CASSLETSGRADTQYF. The chain couples TRBV5-1 to TRBJ2-3; 14 bases fit TRBD2. Germline trimming cut 0 bases from V and 6 bases from J; bases unmatched to any gene: 3. The CDR3 totals 16 residues. The germline V gene encodes CDR1 SGHRS and CDR2 YFSETQ.

For this clonotype: A read error may produce the germline difference seen at one junction end. V usage is TRBV11-1 and J usage is TRBJ2-7; perhaps D is TRBD1 or TRBD2 (5 bases each). The CDR3 spans 16 residues. Germline values: CDR1 SGHAT, CDR2 FQDESV (reference sequence). This chain's CDR3 is CASSYPSRDGYYEQYF. The CDR3 DNA sequence: TGTGCCAGCAGCTACCCCAGCCGGGACGGGTACTACGAACAGTACTTC. The whole variable domain, remainder taken from reference TRBV11-1 and TRBJ2-7, is EAEVAQSPRYKITEKSQAVAFWCDPISGHATLYWYRQILGQGPELLVQFQDESVVDDSQLPKDRFSAERLKGVDSTLKIQPAELGDSAMYLCASSYPSRDGYYEQYFGPGTRLTVT.

The sample holds many counts of this clonotype. The gene calls are TRBV20-1 and TRBJ2-2, with 10 bases lining up with TRBD2. CDR1 is DFQATT and CDR2 is SNEGSKA in the germline V gene (reference sequence). The CDR3 loop spans 14 amino acids. With V trimmed by 6 bases and J by 4 bases, 5 bases remained unmatched. This chain's CDR3 is CSALAGAGTGELFF. The CDR3, as DNA: TGCAGTGCCCTAGCGGGGGCCGGCACCGGGGAGCTGTTTTTT.

The rearrangement links TRBV9 to TRBJ2-7; 8 bases agree with TRBD1. The CDR3 is made up of 15 amino acids. V lost 0 bases to trimming and J lost 0 bases; unmatched junction nucleotides: 2. The germline V gene has CDR1 SGDLS and CDR2 YYNGEE. CDR3 loop: CASSVGTGFSYEQYF. The CDR3 nucleotides are TGTGCCAGCAGCGTAGGGACAGGGTTCTCCTACGAGCAGTACTTC.

To note about this clonotype: Since a much larger clone is just one base distant, this may be a read error. The rearrangement uses TRBV5-1 and TRBJ1-1; no clear D. Germline assignment: CDR1 SGHRS and CDR2 YFSETQ. The CDR3 is 15 amino acids. CDR3 coding DNA: TGCGCCAGCAGCTTGAACGCCAGAACCAACACTGAAGCTCTCTTT. Translated, it gives CASSLNARTNTEALF.

The chain joins TRBV24-1 to TRBJ1-2; D unclear. The CDR3 has 11 amino acids. Germline V gene sequence: CDR1 KGHDR, CDR2 SFDVKD. The V end lost 9 bases, the J end lost 3 bases, and 7 bases lay between the germline ends. The CDR3 spells CATGEDYGYTF. The CDR3 DNA is TGTGCCACCGGGGAGGACTATGGCTACACCTTC.

The V and J genes are TRBV20-1 and TRBJ1-2; perhaps TRBD1 as D (5 bases). The CDR3 is 13 amino acids. Germline-derived CDR1 and CDR2 are DFQATT and SNEGSKA (reference sequence). V lost 3 bases to trimming and J lost 5 bases, with 13 bases between them. The CDR3 nucleotides read TGCAGTGCTAGTAGGCGCAGGGAATATGGCTACACCTTC. Protein product: CSASRRREYGYTF.

This clonotype was counted ten times or more. The chain joins TRBV25-1 to TRBJ2-7, with TRBD1 matching 10 bases. V was clipped by 9 bases and J by 6 bases; unmatched bases: 8. Germline CDR1 is MGHDK and CDR2 is SYGVNS. This CDR3 spans 13 amino acids. The CDR3 region has the DNA TGTGCCAGTTGTTTCCGGACAGGGGGCGAGCAGTACTTC. Its protein is CASCFRTGGEQYF.

This clonotype was recorded many times. The CDR3 region has the DNA TGTGCCAGCAGTCCGGGACTAGCGGGGGCAGAGACCCAGTACTTC. Translation gives CASSPGLAGAETQYF. V is TRBV6-2 or TRBV6-3 and J is TRBJ2-5; 14 positions agree with TRBD2. The CDR3 length is 15 residues. V trimming: 5 bases; J trimming: 4 bases; junction bases outside the gene matches: 3. CDR1 is MNHEY, CDR2 SVGEGT, per germline.

The V gene is TRBV20-1, the J gene TRBJ2-1, with D tentatively TRBD2 (7 bases). The CDR3 sequence is 14 residues long. Germline V gene sequence: CDR1 DFQATT, CDR2 SNEGSKA (reference sequence). Between the trimmed V and J ends, which lost 8 bases and 0 bases, there was a span of 14 bases. The CDR3 coding sequence is TGCAGTATAAGAGGGGGGGGCTCCTACAATGAGCAGTTCTTC. Its translation: CSIRGGGSYNEQFF.

This clonotype was recorded at least ten times. The gene calls are TRBV6-1 and TRBJ1-5, with D perhaps TRBD1 (5 bases). Trimming removed 6 bases at V and 5 bases at J, with 8 bases between. The CDR3 runs to 12 residues. The germline CDR1 and CDR2 sequences are MNHNS and SASEGT. The CDR3 DNA reads TGTGCCAGCAGCCCGGGGGATCAGCCCCAGCATTTT. Its translation is CASSPGDQPQHF.

In its sample, this clonotype was seen a few times. This chain connects TRBV5-8 to TRBJ2-7; D gene ambiguous. This CDR3 is built from 15 residues. The V and J ends lost 0 bases and 6 bases respectively, with 16 bases between them. Germline V gives CDR1 SGHTS, CDR2 YDEGEE. This CDR3 is CASSLAVATTAEQYF. The DNA for the CDR3 is TGTGCCAGCAGCTTGGCCGTGGCCACGACCGCCGAGCAGTACTTC.

The chain uses TRBV15 and TRBJ1-4, with TRBD1 matching 7 bases. The CDR3 sequence is 16 residues long. Germline lookup yields CDR1 LNHNV and CDR2 YYDKDF (reference sequence). The J segment lost 0 bases and the V segment lost 5 bases, leaving 6 bases of the junction unmatched. CDR3 sequence reads: CATSPGTVATNEKLFF. The DNA of the CDR3 is TGTGCCACCAGCCCCGGGACAGTGGCAACTAATGAAAAACTGTTTTTT.

This clonotype was seen repeatedly, ten times or more. This chain uses TRBV28 with TRBJ2-7, with a possible D match to TRBD2 (6 bases). Trimming cost V 1 base and J 6 bases, with 7 bases left between them. CDR3 length equals 12 residues. Looked up from germline, CDR1 is MDHEN and CDR2 is SYDVKM. Here the CDR3 DNA reads TGTGCCAGCAGTTTATTGGGGGGCGAGCAGTACTTC. It codes for CASSLLGGEQYF.

Ten or more counts support this clonotype. The genes are TRBV5-4 and TRBJ2-3, with a possible D match to TRBD2 (5 bases). Per germline, CDR1 SGHNT and CDR2 YYREEE (reference sequence). The CDR3 loop spans 15 amino acids. Trimming took off 5 bases at V and 3 bases at J, with 16 bases between the two ends. The CDR3 nucleotides read TGTGCCAGCAGTGAGGGCCCCTATGGGACAGATACGCAGTATTTT. This encodes CASSEGPYGTDTQYF.